The rows below give T cell receptor beta chains drawn from one sample of a study of blood T cells in healthy people across ages. TCRdb analysed the 5' RACE reads with MiXCR anew, one entry per CDR3 protein. The sample includes 350,000 to 450,000 distinct CDR3 sequences, approximately 52% of them seen just once. Sequenced: blood. These receptors were collected from a man aged 55-75 years in good health. Both conserved end residues are part of each CDR3. The D gene is left open where the match is weak. The size of a clone is reported for some rows only, either as once, few or many, or as a class for expanded clones.

>-|14|-|TRBV27|TRBJ2-7
TGTGCCAGCAGTCCCTCAGGGACACCCCGGGAGCAGTACTTC
CASSPSGTPREQYF
>-|17|TRBD2|TRBV7-3|TRBJ2-7
TGTGCCAGCAGCTTAGGTCCCCCACTAGCGGGAAGCGGCGAGCAGTACTTC
CASSLGPPLAGSGEQYF
>-|14|-|TRBV7-6|TRBJ1-1
TGTGCCAGCAGCCGAGGCCTCTTGAACACTGAAGCTTTCTTT
CASSRGLLNTEAFF
>once|15|-|TRBV6-2/TRBV6-3|TRBJ2-5
TGTGCCAGCAGTTACTCGATATCGGTAAGGGAGACCCAGTACTTC
CASSYSISVRETQYF
>-|14|TRBD1|TRBV5-1|TRBJ1-2
TGCGCCAGCAGCTTGGTGACAGGGACTTATGGCTACACCTTC
CASSLVTGTYGYTF
>many|11|-|TRBV25-1|TRBJ1-4
TGTGCCAGCCGGGACAAAGGAAAACTGTTTTTT
CASRDKGKLFF
>-|15|-|TRBV7-3|TRBJ2-5
TGTGCCAGCAGCCTAAACAGGGGCGCGGGGGAGACCCAGTACTTC
CASSLNRGAGETQYF
>-|14|TRBD2|TRBV3-1|TRBJ2-7
TGTGCCAGCAGCCAACGCGGGGGAGCCTACGAGCAGTACTTC
CASSQRGGAYEQYF
>few|15|-|TRBV3-1|TRBJ2-3
TGTGCCAGCAGCCAAGAACTAGTCGGCGGGGATACGCAGTATTTT
CASSQELVGGDTQYF
>-|14|TRBD1|TRBV7-2|TRBJ2-3
TGTGCCAGCATCGCCGGGACAGGGTTAGATACGCAGTATTTT
CASIAGTGLDTQYF
>-|15|TRBD2|TRBV20-1|TRBJ2-5
TGCAGTGCTATAGCGGGCTGGGGGTCGAACAATGAGCAGTACTTC
CSAIAGWGSNNEQYF
>few|12|TRBD1|TRBV6-5|TRBJ1-2
TGTGCCACCATAAGACAGGGATATGGCTACACCTTC
CATIRQGYGYTF
>many|14|-|TRBV18|TRBJ2-5
TGTGCCAGCTCACCACCCGCAGGCAGGCAGACCCAGTACTTC
CASSPPAGRQTQYF
>once|16|TRBD1|TRBV27|TRBJ2-7
TGTGCCAGCAGTTTGGGGGGACAGGGAGTTACCTACGAGCAGTACTTC
CASSLGGQGVTYEQYF
>-|15|TRBD1|TRBV3-1|TRBJ2-3
TGTGCCAGCAGCCACCGTGCCGTACAGGGGGATACGCAGTATTTT
CASSHRAVQGDTQYF
>-|14|-|TRBV5-1|TRBJ2-7
TGCGCCAGCAGCTTGGACGGACAGACCTACGAGCAGTACTTC
CASSLDGQTYEQYF
>-|13|TRBD1|TRBV7-2|TRBJ1-2
TGTGCCAGCAGCTTGACGCAGGGGGATGGCTACACCTTC
CASSLTQGDGYTF
>many|13|-|TRBV6-6|TRBJ2-5
TGTGCCAGCAGCGCCGGGACACCAGGGACCCAGTACTTC
CASSAGTPGTQYF
>-|14|-|TRBV5-1|TRBJ2-7
TGCGCCAGCAGTGAGGACGGAACCCTCTACGAGCAGTACTTC
CASSEDGTLYEQYF
>few|13|-|TRBV3-1|TRBJ2-5
TGTGCCAGCAGCCAAGGACAGTTCGAGACCCAGTACTTC
CASSQGQFETQYF